This T cell receptor beta chain appears in the sequencing data of a study of T cells in Graves' hyperthyroidism and ophthalmopathy. CDR1 is MNHEY and CDR2 is SVGEGT in the germline V gene. CDR3 length equals 13 residues. V dropped 6 bases and J dropped 6 bases, with 14 bases sitting between them. Researchers amplified the TCR beta CDR3 regions from RNA transcripts. With the HTBI primer set, the TCR CDR3 went through a first round of RT-PCR. TCRdb ran MiXCR on the multiplex PCR reads and lists one entry per CDR3 protein. Seen here are about 760,000 distinct CDR3 sequences, approximately 36% observed once, and the top ten hold approximately 31%. A word on this clonotype: Its target is unknown.

Study results and limitations: Blood also carried most thyroid clonotypes expanded above 0.001.

V gene TRBV6-2 or TRBV6-3 combines with J gene TRBJ1-1; D not certain. This TCR derives from a woman in her thirties or forties with Graves' hyperthyroidism. Sequenced material: blood. The CDR3 is CASSQDLLSEAFF. CDR3 bases: TGTGCCAGCAGCCAAGATCTCCTCTCTGAAGCTTTCTTT.